A selection of T cell receptor beta chains follows, all from one sample in a study of cytomegalovirus exposure and HLA in healthy donors. Repertoires were generated with immunoSEQ multiplex PCR, while TCRdb's copy carries only in-frame clones and drops some. The table lists roughly 110,000 clones, roughly 82% of them singletons. Sequencing was done on a sample of PBMCs. These receptor sequences come from a male donor in good health and CMV-seropositive. CDR3s include the opening cysteine and the closing phenylalanine or tryptophan. The order of the fields is D gene, clone size, J gene, V gene, CDR3 DNA, CDR3 protein. D genes are given only for firm matches. The size of a clone is reported for some rows only, either as once, few or many, or as a class for expanded clones.

D gene: .
clone size: .
J gene: TRBJ1-1
V gene: TRBV25-1
CDR3 DNA: TGTGCCAGCAGTGAGGGGAGGGGTTACACTGAAGCTTTCTTT
CDR3 protein: CASSEGRGYTEAFF

D gene: .
clone size: .
J gene: TRBJ1-2
V gene: TRBV18
CDR3 DNA: TGTGCCAGCTCACCGGACAGTACAGGGAACTATGGCTACACCTTC
CDR3 protein: CASSPDSTGNYGYTF

D gene: .
clone size: .
J gene: TRBJ2-5
V gene: TRBV4-1
CDR3 DNA: TGCGCCAGCAGCCAAGAAACAGCAAACCAAGAGACCCAGTACTTC
CDR3 protein: CASSQETANQETQYF

D gene: TRBD1
clone size: .
J gene: TRBJ2-7
V gene: TRBV6-1
CDR3 DNA: TGTGCCAGCAGTGAGGCCCAACAGGGGACGAAGCGCTACGAGCAGTACTTC
CDR3 protein: CASSEAQQGTKRYEQYF

D gene: TRBD2
clone size: .
J gene: TRBJ2-7
V gene: TRBV6-1
CDR3 DNA: TGTGCCAGCAGTGGGACAACACTAGCGGGAGTGGTATGGGAGCAGTACTTC
CDR3 protein: CASSGTTLAGVVWEQYF

D gene: .
clone size: once
J gene: TRBJ2-5
V gene: TRBV7-2
CDR3 DNA: TGTGCCAGCAGCTTGGGTGTCGGGGGAGTGCAGATGGAGACCCAGTACTTC
CDR3 protein: CASSLGVGGVQMETQYF

D gene: TRBD1
clone size: .
J gene: TRBJ2-7
V gene: TRBV11-2
CDR3 DNA: TGTGCCAGCAGCTTAGGCGGGACAGGGCCCGAGCAGTACTTC
CDR3 protein: CASSLGGTGPEQYF

D gene: .
clone size: .
J gene: TRBJ2-7
V gene: TRBV12-1
CDR3 DNA: TGTGCCAGCAGCCCTAACACTAGCGGGGCTTCCTACGAGCAGTACTTC
CDR3 protein: CASSPNTSGASYEQYF

D gene: .
clone size: few
J gene: TRBJ1-1
V gene: TRBV21-1
CDR3 DNA: .
CDR3 protein: CASFGQGSTEAFF

D gene: .
clone size: .
J gene: TRBJ2-3
V gene: TRBV5-1
CDR3 DNA: TGCGCCAGCAGCTCTAGCTATCCATACACAGATACGCAGTATTTT
CDR3 protein: CASSSSYPYTDTQYF

D gene: .
clone size: .
J gene: TRBJ2-7
V gene: TRBV6-5
CDR3 DNA: TGTGCCAGCAGTTATATCCCGGGACTGGCCTACGAGCAGTACTTC
CDR3 protein: CASSYIPGLAYEQYF

D gene: .
clone size: .
J gene: TRBJ2-3
V gene: TRBV30
CDR3 DNA: TGTGCCTGGAGTGAAGGCAGGCTCACGCAGTATTTT
CDR3 protein: CAWSEGRLTQYF

D gene: .
clone size: once
J gene: TRBJ2-7
V gene: TRBV2
CDR3 DNA: TGTGCCAGCAGTAATAGCGGCTACGAGCAGTACTTC
CDR3 protein: CASSNSGYEQYF

D gene: TRBD1
clone size: few
J gene: TRBJ2-7
V gene: TRBV5-1
CDR3 DNA: TGCGCCAGCACCGTGGGACAGGGTGAAAACTACGAGCAGTACTTC
CDR3 protein: CASTVGQGENYEQYF

D gene: TRBD1
clone size: .
J gene: TRBJ2-7
V gene: TRBV5-4
CDR3 DNA: TGTGCCAGCAGCCCAGGACAGGGGGCGAGCTCCTACGAGCAGTACTTC
CDR3 protein: CASSPGQGASSYEQYF

D gene: TRBD2
clone size: .
J gene: TRBJ2-3
V gene: TRBV4-3
CDR3 DNA: TGCGCCAGCAGCCAAGCGACTAGCGGCCCCACAGATACGCAGTATTTT
CDR3 protein: CASSQATSGPTDTQYF

D gene: .
clone size: .
J gene: TRBJ1-2
V gene: TRBV28
CDR3 DNA: TGTGCCAGCAGTGCATACAGGGTCCCTAACTATGGCTACACCTTC
CDR3 protein: CASSAYRVPNYGYTF

D gene: TRBD1
clone size: .
J gene: TRBJ1-1
V gene: TRBV7-6
CDR3 DNA: TGTGCCAGCAGCTTTAGGTACAGGGGATCAATGAACACTGAAGCTTTCTTT
CDR3 protein: CASSFRYRGSMNTEAFF

D gene: TRBD1
clone size: .
J gene: TRBJ1-3
V gene: TRBV27
CDR3 DNA: TGTGCCAGCAGTTTATCGGCGACAGGGATCTCTGGAAACACCATATATTTT
CDR3 protein: CASSLSATGISGNTIYF

D gene: .
clone size: .
J gene: TRBJ1-2
V gene: TRBV7-9
CDR3 DNA: TGTGCCAGCAGCTTAGGGGACACCTATGGCTACACCTTC
CDR3 protein: CASSLGDTYGYTF

D gene: .
clone size: .
J gene: TRBJ2-1
V gene: TRBV5-5
CDR3 DNA: TGTGCCAGCAGCAAGGGACTTGGGAGCTCCTACAATGAGCAGTTCTTC
CDR3 protein: CASSKGLGSSYNEQFF

D gene: .
clone size: .
J gene: TRBJ1-2
V gene: TRBV5-1
CDR3 DNA: TGCGCCAGCAGCCTCCGGGAAGGTATGGGCTACACCTTC
CDR3 protein: CASSLREGMGYTF

D gene: TRBD2
clone size: .
J gene: TRBJ2-1
V gene: TRBV7-2
CDR3 DNA: TGTGCCAGCAGCCCCCCGGGGGGGGGCAGGGTTGAGCAGTTCTTC
CDR3 protein: CASSPPGGGRVEQFF

D gene: TRBD1
clone size: .
J gene: TRBJ2-7
V gene: TRBV7-9
CDR3 DNA: TGTGCCAGCAGCTTAGTAAGGACAGGGCACTACGAGCAGTACTTC
CDR3 protein: CASSLVRTGHYEQYF

D gene: .
clone size: .
J gene: TRBJ1-4
V gene: TRBV28
CDR3 DNA: TGTGCCAGCAGTCAGGACAGAAATGAAAAACTGTTTTTT
CDR3 protein: CASSQDRNEKLFF

D gene: .
clone size: .
J gene: TRBJ1-1
V gene: TRBV9
CDR3 DNA: TGTGCCAGCAGCGCCCGCGGGGCCTCGGGAACTGAAGCTTTCTTT
CDR3 protein: CASSARGASGTEAFF

D gene: .
clone size: .
J gene: TRBJ1-2
V gene: TRBV4-1
CDR3 DNA: TGCGCCAGCAGCCGAGTACAGGCTGGCAGCTATGGCTACACCTTC
CDR3 protein: CASSRVQAGSYGYTF

D gene: .
clone size: .
J gene: TRBJ1-1
V gene: TRBV4-3
CDR3 DNA: TGCGCCAGCAGCCAAGAAATCGACAGCCTCGCTGAGGCTTTCTTT
CDR3 protein: CASSQEIDSLAEAFF

D gene: TRBD1
clone size: .
J gene: TRBJ2-7
V gene: TRBV11-3
CDR3 DNA: TGTGCCAGCAGCGCCCGGACAGGGGGAAGAAGCGAGCAGTACTTC
CDR3 protein: CASSARTGGRSEQYF

D gene: TRBD1
clone size: .
J gene: TRBJ1-4
V gene: TRBV5-4
CDR3 DNA: TGTGCCAGCAGCATAACTGGACAGGGGGTCAGTGAAAAACTGTTTTTT
CDR3 protein: CASSITGQGVSEKLFF

D gene: .
clone size: once
J gene: TRBJ1-5
V gene: TRBV10-2
CDR3 DNA: TGCGCCAGCAGTGAAGTAGCTCTCTATCAGCCCCAGCATTTT
CDR3 protein: CASSEVALYQPQHF

D gene: TRBD1
clone size: .
J gene: TRBJ1-2
V gene: TRBV7-9
CDR3 DNA: TGTGCCAGCAGCTTGACAGGGCTGCGGGGCTACACCTTC
CDR3 protein: CASSLTGLRGYTF

D gene: TRBD1
clone size: .
J gene: TRBJ2-7
V gene: TRBV6-6
CDR3 DNA: TGTGCCAGCAGTGGCCGGGACAGGGGGCACCACGAGCAGTACTTC
CDR3 protein: CASSGRDRGHHEQYF

D gene: .
clone size: .
J gene: TRBJ2-3
V gene: TRBV4-3
CDR3 DNA: TGCGCCAGCAGCCAAGACGGCGGGGTAGATACGCAGTATTTT
CDR3 protein: CASSQDGGVDTQYF

D gene: TRBD1
clone size: .
J gene: TRBJ1-2
V gene: TRBV4-3
CDR3 DNA: TGCGCCAGCAGCCAAGATGGGACAGTGCTGGGTGGCTACACCTTC
CDR3 protein: CASSQDGTVLGGYTF

D gene: .
clone size: once
J gene: TRBJ2-7
V gene: TRBV6-5
CDR3 DNA: TGTGCCAGCAGTACGCCGGCTAGCAGCCCCTACGAGCAGTACTTC
CDR3 protein: CASSTPASSPYEQYF

D gene: TRBD1
clone size: once
J gene: TRBJ2-1
V gene: TRBV19
CDR3 DNA: TGTGCCAGCGAGGACAGGGTGGTCAATGAGCAGTTCTTC
CDR3 protein: CASEDRVVNEQFF

D gene: TRBD2
clone size: .
J gene: TRBJ2-1
V gene: TRBV28
CDR3 DNA: TGTGCCAGCAGTTTTTTCTCCCGATCGGGACTAGCGGCCAACTCGGGGAATGAGCAGTTCTTC
CDR3 protein: CASSFFSRSGLAANSGNEQFF

D gene: .
clone size: .
J gene: TRBJ2-2
V gene: TRBV6-4
CDR3 DNA: TGTGCCAGCAGTATTAGCTGGAACACCGGGGAGCTGTTTTTT
CDR3 protein: CASSISWNTGELFF

D gene: TRBD1
clone size: .
J gene: TRBJ1-6
V gene: TRBV6-5
CDR3 DNA: TGTGCCAGCAGTTACTCTAGGGGGCTCACCGAGGCCCTCCACTTT
CDR3 protein: CASSYSRGLTEALHF

D gene: TRBD1
clone size: .
J gene: TRBJ2-1
V gene: TRBV29-1
CDR3 DNA: TGCAGCGTTGGGACAGGGCTGGAATTCTTC
CDR3 protein: CSVGTGLEFF

D gene: .
clone size: once
J gene: TRBJ2-4
V gene: TRBV4-2
CDR3 DNA: TGTGCCAGCAGCCAAGATGGGCTTTGGCTAGCCAAAAACATTCAGTACTTC
CDR3 protein: CASSQDGLWLAKNIQYF

D gene: TRBD1
clone size: few
J gene: TRBJ2-7
V gene: TRBV29-1
CDR3 DNA: TGCAGCGTCGAGCCCCGACAGGGTAACTACGAGCAGTACTTC
CDR3 protein: CSVEPRQGNYEQYF

D gene: .
clone size: .
J gene: TRBJ1-5
V gene: TRBV4-2
CDR3 DNA: TGTGCCAGCAGCCAAGATGTTGGGGCGGGGGTTTGGCAGCCCCAGCATTTT
CDR3 protein: CASSQDVGAGVWQPQHF

D gene: .
clone size: .
J gene: TRBJ1-6
V gene: TRBV11-2
CDR3 DNA: TGTGCCAGCAGCTTAGATCAGGTCAGGGGCCATAATTCACCCCTCCACTTT
CDR3 protein: CASSLDQVRGHNSPLHF

D gene: TRBD1
clone size: .
J gene: TRBJ1-2
V gene: TRBV27
CDR3 DNA: TGTGCCAGCAGCCGGACAGGGGGAATCATCACCTTC
CDR3 protein: CASSRTGGIITF